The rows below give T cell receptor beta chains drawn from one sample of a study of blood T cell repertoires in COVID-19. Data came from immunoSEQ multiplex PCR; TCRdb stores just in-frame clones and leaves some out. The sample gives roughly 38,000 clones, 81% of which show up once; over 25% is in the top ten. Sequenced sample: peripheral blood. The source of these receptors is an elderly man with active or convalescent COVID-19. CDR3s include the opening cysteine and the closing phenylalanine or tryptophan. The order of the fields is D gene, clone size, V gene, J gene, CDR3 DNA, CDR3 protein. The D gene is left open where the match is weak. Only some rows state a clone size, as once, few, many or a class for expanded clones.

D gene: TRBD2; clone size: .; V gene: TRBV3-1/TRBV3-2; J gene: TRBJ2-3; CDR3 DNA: TGTGCCAGCAGTGCCCTAGCGGGAGTACCAGATACGCAGTATTTT; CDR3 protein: CASSALAGVPDTQYF
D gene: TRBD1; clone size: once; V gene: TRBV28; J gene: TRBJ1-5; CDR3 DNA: TGTGCCAGCAGTCCAACAGGGGGAGTACGGCCCCAGCATTTT; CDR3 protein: CASSPTGGVRPQHF
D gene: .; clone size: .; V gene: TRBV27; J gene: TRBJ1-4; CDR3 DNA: TGTGCCAGCAGTTTATCGGCTGGGAGGGAAAAACTGTTTTTT; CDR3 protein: CASSLSAGREKLFF
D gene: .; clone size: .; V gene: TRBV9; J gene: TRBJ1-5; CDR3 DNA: TGTGCCAGCAGCGTAGGAGTGGATCAGCCCCAGCATTTT; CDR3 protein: CASSVGVDQPQHF
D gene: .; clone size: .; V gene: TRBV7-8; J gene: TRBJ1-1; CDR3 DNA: TGTGCCAGCAGCTTCCGGGGGGGGGACACTGAAGCTTTCTTT; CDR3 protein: CASSFRGGDTEAFF
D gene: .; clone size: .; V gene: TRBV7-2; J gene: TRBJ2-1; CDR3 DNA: TGTGCCAGCAGCTTAGGACTGGGTAATGAGCAGTTCTTC; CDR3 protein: CASSLGLGNEQFF
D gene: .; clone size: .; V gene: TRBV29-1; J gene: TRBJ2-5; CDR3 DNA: TGCAGCGTTGAAGAGCTAGGGAGTCCGGGGTCGAAAGGGACCCAGTACTTC; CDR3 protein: CSVEELGSPGSKGTQYF
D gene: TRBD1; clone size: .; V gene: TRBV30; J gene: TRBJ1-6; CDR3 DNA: TGTGCCTGGAGTAGGGGACAGGGGAGGTCACCCCTCCACTTT; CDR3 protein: CAWSRGQGRSPLHF
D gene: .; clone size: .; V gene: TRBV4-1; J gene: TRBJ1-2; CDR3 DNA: TGCGCCAGCAGCCAAGAAGGTCCAGGGAGGGGCGGCTACACCTTC; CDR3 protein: CASSQEGPGRGGYTF
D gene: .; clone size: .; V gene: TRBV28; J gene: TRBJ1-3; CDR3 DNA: TGTGCCAGCAGTTCGCCGGGTAGCTCTGGAAACACCATATATTTT; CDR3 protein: CASSSPGSSGNTIYF
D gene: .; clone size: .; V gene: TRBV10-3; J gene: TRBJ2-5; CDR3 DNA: TGTGCCATCAGTGGGGACAAACAAGAGACCCAGTACTTC; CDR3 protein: CAISGDKQETQYF
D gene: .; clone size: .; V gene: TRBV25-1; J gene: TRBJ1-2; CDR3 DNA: TGTGCCACCCAGTGGTCAGGCTATGGCTACACCTTC; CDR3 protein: CATQWSGYGYTF
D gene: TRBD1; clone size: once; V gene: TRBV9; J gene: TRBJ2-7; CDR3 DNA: TGTGCCAGCAGCCCCCAGGGGGCCTACGAGCAGTACTTC; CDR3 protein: CASSPQGAYEQYF
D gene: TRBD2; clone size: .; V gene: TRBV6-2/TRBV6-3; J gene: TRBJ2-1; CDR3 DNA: TGTGCCAGCAGTTACTCGAGAGGCCTAGCGGGGGGTGAGCAGTTCTTC; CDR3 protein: CASSYSRGLAGGEQFF
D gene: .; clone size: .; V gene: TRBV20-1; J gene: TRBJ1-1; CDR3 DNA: TGCAGTGCTAGTCAGACAGTGGTAGCTTTCTTT; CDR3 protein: CSASQTVVAFF
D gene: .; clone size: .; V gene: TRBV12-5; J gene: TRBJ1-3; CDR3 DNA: TGTGCTAGTGGTTTAAGCTCTCGAAACACCATATATTTT; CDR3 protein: CASGLSSRNTIYF
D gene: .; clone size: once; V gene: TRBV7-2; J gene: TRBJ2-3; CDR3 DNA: TGTGCCAGCAGCTTAGGTAGCATCACAGATACGCAGTATTTT; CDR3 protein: CASSLGSITDTQYF
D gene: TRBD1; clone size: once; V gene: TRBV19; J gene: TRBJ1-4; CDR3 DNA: TGTGCCAGTAGTGTCCGGGACAGGGGTTCTCTGGGAAAACTGTTTTTT; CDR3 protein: CASSVRDRGSLGKLFF
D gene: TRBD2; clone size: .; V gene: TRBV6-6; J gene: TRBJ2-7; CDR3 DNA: TGTGCCATCGGGACTAGCGGGAGGTACGAGCAGTACTTC; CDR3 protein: CAIGTSGRYEQYF
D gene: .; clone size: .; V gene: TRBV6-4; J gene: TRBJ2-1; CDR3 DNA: TGTGCCAGCAGTGACTCAGAGACTAGTGGGTATGAGCAGTTCTTC; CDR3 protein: CASSDSETSGYEQFF
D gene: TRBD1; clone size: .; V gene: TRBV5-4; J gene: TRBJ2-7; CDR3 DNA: TGTGCCAGCAGCTTGGGGACAGGGAGTAATTCCTACGAGCAGTACTTC; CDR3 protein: CASSLGTGSNSYEQYF
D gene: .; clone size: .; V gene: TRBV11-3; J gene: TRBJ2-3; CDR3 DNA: TGTGCCAGCAGCTTAGGTATTAGCGGAAACACAGATACGCAGTATTTT; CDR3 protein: CASSLGISGNTDTQYF
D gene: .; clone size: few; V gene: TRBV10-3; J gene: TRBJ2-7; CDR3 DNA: TGTGCCATCAGTGAAACCTACTACGAGCAGTACTTC; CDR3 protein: CAISETYYEQYF
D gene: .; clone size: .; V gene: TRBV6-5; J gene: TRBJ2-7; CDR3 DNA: TGTGCCAGCAGTTACGGGTTCGGAGTTGACGAGCAGTACTTC; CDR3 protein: CASSYGFGVDEQYF
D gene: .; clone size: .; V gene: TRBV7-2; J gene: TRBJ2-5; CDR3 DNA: TGTGCCAGCAGCTCCGTCGGTACCCAGTACTTC; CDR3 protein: CASSSVGTQYF
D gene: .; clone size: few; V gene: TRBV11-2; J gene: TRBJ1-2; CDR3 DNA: TGTGCCAGCAGCTTATCGACAAACCCTAACTATGGCTACACCTTC; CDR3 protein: CASSLSTNPNYGYTF
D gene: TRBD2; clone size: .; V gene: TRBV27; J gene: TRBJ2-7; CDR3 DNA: TGTGCCAGCTCCCCGCGCCGGCTAGCGGGACCAACAAGCTCCTACGAGCAGTACTTC; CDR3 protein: CASSPRRLAGPTSSYEQYF
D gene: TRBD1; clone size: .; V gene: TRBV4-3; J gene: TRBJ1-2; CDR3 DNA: TGCGCCAGCAGCCAAGCCAACAGGGGTGGTGGCTACACCTTC; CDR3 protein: CASSQANRGGGYTF
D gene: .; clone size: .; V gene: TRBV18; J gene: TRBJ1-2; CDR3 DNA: TGTGCCAGCTCACCGGAGGAGGGGCTTGGCTATGGCTACACCTTC; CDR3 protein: CASSPEEGLGYGYTF
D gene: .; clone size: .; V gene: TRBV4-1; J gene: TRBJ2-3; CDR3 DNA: TGCGCCAGCAGCCTCAGTCAGAACACAGATACGCAGTATTTT; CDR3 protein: CASSLSQNTDTQYF
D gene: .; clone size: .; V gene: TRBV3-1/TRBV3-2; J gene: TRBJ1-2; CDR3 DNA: TGTGCCAGCAGCCCTCGGACAGCTGGGTATGGCTACACCTTC; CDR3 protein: CASSPRTAGYGYTF
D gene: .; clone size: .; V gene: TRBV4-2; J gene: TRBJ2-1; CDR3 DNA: TGTGCCAGCAGCCACGAAGACAGTCGCAATGAGCAGTTCTTC; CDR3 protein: CASSHEDSRNEQFF
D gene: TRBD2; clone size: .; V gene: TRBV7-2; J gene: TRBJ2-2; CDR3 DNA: TGTGCCAGCAGCTTAGGACTAGCGGGGGGTAACACCGGGGAGCTGTTTTTT; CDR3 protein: CASSLGLAGGNTGELFF
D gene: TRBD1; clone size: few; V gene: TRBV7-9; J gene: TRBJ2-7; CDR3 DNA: TGTGCCAGCAGCTGGGACAGCAACGAGCAGTACTTC; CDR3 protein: CASSWDSNEQYF
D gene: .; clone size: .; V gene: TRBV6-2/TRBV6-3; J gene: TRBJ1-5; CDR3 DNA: TGTGCCAGCAGTTACCAACAGGGTGGCAATCAGCCCCAGCATTTT; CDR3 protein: CASSYQQGGNQPQHF
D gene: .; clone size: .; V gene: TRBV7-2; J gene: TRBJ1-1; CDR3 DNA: TGTGCCAGCAGCTTAGACAGTGACACTGAAGCTTTCTTT; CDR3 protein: CASSLDSDTEAFF
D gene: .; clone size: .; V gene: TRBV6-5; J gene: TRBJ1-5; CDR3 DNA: TGTGCCAGCACCTACGGGTCAAGCAATCAGCCCCAGCATTTT; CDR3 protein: CASTYGSSNQPQHF
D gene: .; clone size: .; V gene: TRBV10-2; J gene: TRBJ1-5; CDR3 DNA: TGCGCCAGCATAGAGGGAGGGAATAGCAATCAGCCCCAGCATTTT; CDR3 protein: CASIEGGNSNQPQHF
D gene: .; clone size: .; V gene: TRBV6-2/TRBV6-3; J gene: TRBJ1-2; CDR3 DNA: TGTGCCAGCAGTTACCAGGTCGGAGGTCATGGCTACACCTTC; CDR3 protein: CASSYQVGGHGYTF
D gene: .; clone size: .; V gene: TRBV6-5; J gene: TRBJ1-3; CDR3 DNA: TGTGCCAGCAGTTACTCCCCTCGTCGGGGAAACACCATATATTTT; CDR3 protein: CASSYSPRRGNTIYF
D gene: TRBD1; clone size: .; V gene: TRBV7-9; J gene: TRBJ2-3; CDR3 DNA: TGTGCCAGCAGCTCAAAACAGGGGATGGCAGATACGCAGTATTTT; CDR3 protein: CASSSKQGMADTQYF
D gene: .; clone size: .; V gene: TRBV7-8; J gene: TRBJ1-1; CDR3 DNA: TGTGCCAGCAGCTTAGGTGGGAGGGGGACTGAAGCTTTCTTT; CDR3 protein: CASSLGGRGTEAFF
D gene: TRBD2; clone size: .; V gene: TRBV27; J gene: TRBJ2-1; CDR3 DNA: TGTGCCAGCAGTCCAACGGGACTAGCAAATGAGCAGTTCTTC; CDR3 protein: CASSPTGLANEQFF
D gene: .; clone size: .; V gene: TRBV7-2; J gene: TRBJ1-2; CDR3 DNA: TGTGCCAGCAGCTTAGTTTTAGGGGTTGGCTACACCTTC; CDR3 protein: CASSLVLGVGYTF
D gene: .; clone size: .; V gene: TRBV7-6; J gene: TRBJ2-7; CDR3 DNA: TGTGCCAGCAGCGCACTTTCGAGCTCCTACGAGCAGTACTTC; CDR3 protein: CASSALSSSYEQYF
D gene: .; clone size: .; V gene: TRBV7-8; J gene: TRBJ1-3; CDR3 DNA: TGTGCCAGCAGCCAAGGGGGAGGAAACACCATATATTTT; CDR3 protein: CASSQGGGNTIYF
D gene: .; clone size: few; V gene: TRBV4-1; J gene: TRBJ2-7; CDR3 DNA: TGCGCCAGCAGCCAAAGTTTAGTTGGAGGCCACTACGAGCAGTACTTC; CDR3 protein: CASSQSLVGGHYEQYF